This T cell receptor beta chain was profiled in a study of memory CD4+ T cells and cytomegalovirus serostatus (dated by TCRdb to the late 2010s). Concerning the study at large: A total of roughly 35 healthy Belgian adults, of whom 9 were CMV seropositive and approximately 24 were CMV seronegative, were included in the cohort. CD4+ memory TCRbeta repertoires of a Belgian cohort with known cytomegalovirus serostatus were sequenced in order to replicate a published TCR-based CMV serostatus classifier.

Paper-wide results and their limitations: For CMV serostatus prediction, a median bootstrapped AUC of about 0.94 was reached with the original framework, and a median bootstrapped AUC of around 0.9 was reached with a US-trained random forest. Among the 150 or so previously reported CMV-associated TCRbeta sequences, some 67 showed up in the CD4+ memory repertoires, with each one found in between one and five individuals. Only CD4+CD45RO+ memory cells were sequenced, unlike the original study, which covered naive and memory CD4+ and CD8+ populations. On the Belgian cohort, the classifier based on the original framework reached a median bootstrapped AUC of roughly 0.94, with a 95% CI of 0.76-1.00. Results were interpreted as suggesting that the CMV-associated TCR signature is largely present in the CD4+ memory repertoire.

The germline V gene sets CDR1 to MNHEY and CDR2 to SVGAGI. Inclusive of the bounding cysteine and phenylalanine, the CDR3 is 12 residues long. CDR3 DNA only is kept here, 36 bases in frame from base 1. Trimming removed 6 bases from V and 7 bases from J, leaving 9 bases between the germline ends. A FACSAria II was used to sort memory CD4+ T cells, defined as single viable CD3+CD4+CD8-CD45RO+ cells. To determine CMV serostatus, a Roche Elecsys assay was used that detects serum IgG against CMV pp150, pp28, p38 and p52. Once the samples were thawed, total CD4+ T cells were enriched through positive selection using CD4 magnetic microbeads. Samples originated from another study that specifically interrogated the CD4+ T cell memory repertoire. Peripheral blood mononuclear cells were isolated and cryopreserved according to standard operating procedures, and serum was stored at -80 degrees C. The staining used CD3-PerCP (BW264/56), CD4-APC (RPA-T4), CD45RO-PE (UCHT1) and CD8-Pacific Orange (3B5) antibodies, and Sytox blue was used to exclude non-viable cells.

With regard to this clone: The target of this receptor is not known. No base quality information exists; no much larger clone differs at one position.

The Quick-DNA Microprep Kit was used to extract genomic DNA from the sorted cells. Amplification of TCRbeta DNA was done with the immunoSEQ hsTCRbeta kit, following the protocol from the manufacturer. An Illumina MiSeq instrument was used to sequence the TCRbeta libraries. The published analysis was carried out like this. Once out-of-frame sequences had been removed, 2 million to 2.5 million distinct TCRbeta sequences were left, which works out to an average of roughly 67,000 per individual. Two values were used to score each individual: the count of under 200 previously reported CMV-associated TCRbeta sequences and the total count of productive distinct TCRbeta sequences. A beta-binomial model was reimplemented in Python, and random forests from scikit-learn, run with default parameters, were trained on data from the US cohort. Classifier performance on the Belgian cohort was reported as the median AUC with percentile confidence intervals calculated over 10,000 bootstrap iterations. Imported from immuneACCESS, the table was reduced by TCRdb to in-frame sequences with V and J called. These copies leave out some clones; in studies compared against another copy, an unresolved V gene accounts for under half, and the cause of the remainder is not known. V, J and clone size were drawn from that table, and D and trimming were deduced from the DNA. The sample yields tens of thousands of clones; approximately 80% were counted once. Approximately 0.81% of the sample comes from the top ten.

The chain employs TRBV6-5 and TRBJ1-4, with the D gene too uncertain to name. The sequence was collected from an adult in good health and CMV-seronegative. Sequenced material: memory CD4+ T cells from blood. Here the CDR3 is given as CASRKGGEKLFF. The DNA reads TGTGCCAGCAGAAAGGGCGGTGAAAAACTGTTTTTT.